The TCR beta chain described here comes from a study of human T cells and chemical hapten exposure. Trimming stripped 0 bases from V and 8 bases from J, with 14 bases between. The CDR3 loop spans 15 amino acids. CDR1 and CDR2 (germline): MNHEY, SVGEGT. Time point in this sample: patch test 2, 6 weeks after DPC sensitization. The sample's treatment: therapeutic diphenylcyclopropenone sensitization with weekly scalp DPC. At every patch-test visit, blood was drawn before the patch test was applied. This clonotype showed up many times. TCRdb ran MiXCR on the RACE reads and lists one entry per CDR3 protein. The sample lists 96,000 or so distinct CDR3 sequences; roughly a tenth were seen once.

This TCR came from a middle-aged woman with alopecia areata. Some clones in this sample may be carry-over from other donors' samples. This specimen consisted of whole blood, obtained in connection with sensitization to the hapten diphenylcyclopropenone (DPC). The rearrangement links TRBV6-2 or TRBV6-3 to TRBJ2-4, with D possibly being TRBD2 (6 bases). The CDR3, as DNA: TGTGCCAGCAGTTACTCCGGCGGGGACTGGTACATTCAGTACTTC. Encoded protein: CASSYSGGDWYIQYF.